A few counts support the clone carrying this T cell receptor beta chain. This sample is drawn from a study of blood T cell repertoires in COVID-19. The CDR3 is 14 amino acids. With 5 bases clipped from V and 5 bases from J, the junction kept 4 bases outside the gene matches. Germline CDR1 reads LNHDA; CDR2 reads SQIVND (reference sequence). Authors' processing steps: Counts of nucleated cells, estimated from reference gene primer amplification, were obtained. Sequenced by immunoSEQ multiplex PCR; TCRdb stores in-frame clones only, minus some. V, J and clone size reflect that table, while D and trimming were determined from the DNA. The sample holds 150,000 to 200,000 clones, roughly 80% seen once.

Sequencing was performed on peripheral blood. This sequence was found in a man in his sixties with acute or convalescent COVID-19. The chain has TRBV19 and TRBJ1-5; TRBD1 agrees at 9 bases. CDR3 sequence (DNA): TGTGCCAGTAGTCCGGGACAGGGTCATCAGCCCCAGCATTTT. Protein product: CASSPGQGHQPQHF. The full variable domain, its missing parts supplied by reference TRBV19 and TRBJ1-5, is DGGITQSPKYLFRKEGQNVTLSCEQNLNHDAMYWYRQDPGQGLRLIYYSQIVNDFQKGDIAEGYSVSREKKESFPLTVTSAQKNPTAFYLCASSPGQGHQPQHFGDGTRLSIL.